These T cell receptor beta chains were read from a single sample in a study of shared clonotypes between healthy human individuals. Produced via immunoSEQ multiplex PCR; TCRdb's table is partial and in-frame only. Here the sample spans about 1.1 million clones, around 78% being singletons. Material: memory CD4+ T cells from PBMCs. The receptors stem from a man aged 18-30 years in good health. Some clones in this sample may be carry-over from other donors' samples. CDR3s include the opening cysteine and the closing phenylalanine or tryptophan. The order of the fields is D gene, J gene, clone size, V gene, CDR3 protein, CDR3 DNA. A D gene is named only where the DNA matches it firmly. Size is omitted from some rows. Given values are once, few, many or a class for expanded clones.

TRBD1 TRBJ2-7 - TRBV4-3 CASSQDPLRGTGSGDEQYF TGCGCCAGCAGCCAAGATCCCCTCCGAGGGACAGGGAGTGGTGACGAGCAGTACTTC
TRBD2 TRBJ2-3 few TRBV4-2 CASSQEGRELAASTDTQYF TGTGCCAGCAGCCAAGAGGGTAGAGAACTAGCGGCTAGCACAGATACGCAGTATTTT
TRBD2 TRBJ2-2 - TRBV5-1 CASSLDLAGNGELFF TGCGCCAGCAGCTTGGATCTAGCGGGAAACGGGGAGCTGTTTTTT
- TRBJ1-4 - TRBV25-1 CASRVGGLNEKLFF TGTGCCAGCAGGGTGGGGGGACTTAATGAAAAACTGTTTTTT
- TRBJ1-2 - TRBV5-1 CASSGGLSGYGYTF TGCGCCAGCAGCGGGGGACTAAGTGGGTATGGCTACACCTTC
- TRBJ2-1 - TRBV18 CASSPQPNEQFF TGTGCCAGCTCACCGCAGCCGAATGAGCAGTTCTTC
- TRBJ1-2 - TRBV15 CATSREGPGTRSYTF TGTGCCACCAGCAGAGAGGGGCCGGGGACCAGGAGCTACACCTTC
- TRBJ1-4 - TRBV28 CASNPGGSTNEKLFF TGTGCCAGCAACCCCGGTGGTTCAACTAATGAAAAACTGTTTTTT
- TRBJ2-7 - TRBV9 CASSVEGAPAYEQYF TGTGCCAGCAGCGTAGAAGGGGCGCCCGCCTACGAGCAGTACTTC
- TRBJ2-3 - TRBV9 CASSVAPVADTQYF TGTGCCAGCAGCGTAGCACCCGTGGCAGATACGCAGTATTTT
- TRBJ1-3 - TRBV9 CASTQGAGNTIYF TGTGCCAGCACCCAGGGTGCTGGAAACACCATATATTTT
TRBD1 TRBJ1-4 - TRBV10-3 CAIRDRGDEKLFF TGTGCCATCAGAGACAGGGGGGATGAAAAACTGTTTTTT
TRBD1 TRBJ1-4 - TRBV9 CASSPAGWGNGQGNEKLFF TGTGCCAGCAGCCCCGCTGGGTGGGGTAACGGACAGGGGAATGAAAAACTGTTTTTT
TRBD1 TRBJ2-7 - TRBV27 CASSFVGQVPEQYF TGTGCCAGCAGTTTTGTGGGACAGGTGCCCGAGCAGTACTTC
TRBD1 TRBJ1-4 - TRBV5-1 CASRPGQQGEKLFF TGCGCCAGCAGACCGGGACAGCAAGGTGAAAAACTGTTTTTT
- TRBJ2-3 - TRBV28 CASQRGGLALGDTQYF TGTGCCAGCCAAAGAGGGGGATTAGCCCTGGGAGATACGCAGTATTTT